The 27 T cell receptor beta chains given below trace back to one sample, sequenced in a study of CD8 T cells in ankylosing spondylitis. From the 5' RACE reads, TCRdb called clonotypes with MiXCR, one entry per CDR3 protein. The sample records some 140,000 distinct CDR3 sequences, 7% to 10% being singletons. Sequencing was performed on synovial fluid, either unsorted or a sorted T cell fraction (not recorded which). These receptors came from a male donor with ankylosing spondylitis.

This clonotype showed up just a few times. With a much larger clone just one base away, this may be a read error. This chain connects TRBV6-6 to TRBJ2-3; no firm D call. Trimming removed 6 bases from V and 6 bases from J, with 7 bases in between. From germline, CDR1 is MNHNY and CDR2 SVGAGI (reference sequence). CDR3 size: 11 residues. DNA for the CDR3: TGTGCCAGCAGCCGAAGGGATACGCAGTATTTT. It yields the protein CASSRRDTQYF.

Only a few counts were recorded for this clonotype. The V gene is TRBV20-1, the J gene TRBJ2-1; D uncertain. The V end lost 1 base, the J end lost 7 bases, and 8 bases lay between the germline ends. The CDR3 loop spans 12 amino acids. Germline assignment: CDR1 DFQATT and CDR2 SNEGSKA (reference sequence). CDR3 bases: TGCAGTGCTAGAGTTGTTGGAAATGAGCAGTTCTTC. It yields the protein CSARVVGNEQFF.

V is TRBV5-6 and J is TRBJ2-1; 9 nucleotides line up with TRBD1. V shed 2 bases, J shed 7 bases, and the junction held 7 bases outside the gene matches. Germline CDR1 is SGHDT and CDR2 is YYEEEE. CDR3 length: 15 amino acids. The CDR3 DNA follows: TGTGCCAGCAGCTTCGACAGGGGGGAGTATAATGAGCAGTTCTTC. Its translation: CASSFDRGEYNEQFF.

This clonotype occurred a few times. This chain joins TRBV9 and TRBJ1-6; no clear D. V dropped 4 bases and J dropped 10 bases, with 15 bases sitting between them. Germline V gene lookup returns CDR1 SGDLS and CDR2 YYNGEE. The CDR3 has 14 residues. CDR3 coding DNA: TGTGCCAGCAGCAACTCGGGCTGGTCGTCACCCCTCCACTTT. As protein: CASSNSGWSSPLHF.

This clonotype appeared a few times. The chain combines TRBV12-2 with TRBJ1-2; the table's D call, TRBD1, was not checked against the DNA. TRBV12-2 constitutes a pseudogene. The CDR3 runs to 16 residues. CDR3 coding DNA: TGTGCAAGTCGCCTACCTTTCCCCGGAGGCCACTATGGCTACACCTTC. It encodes CASRLPFPGGHYGYTF.

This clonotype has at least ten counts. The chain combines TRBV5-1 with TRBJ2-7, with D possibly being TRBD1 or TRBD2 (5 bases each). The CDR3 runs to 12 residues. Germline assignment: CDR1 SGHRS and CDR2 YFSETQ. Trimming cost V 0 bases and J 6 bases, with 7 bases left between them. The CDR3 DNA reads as TGCGCCAGCAGCTTGGCCGGGACCGAGCAGTACTTC. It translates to CASSLAGTEQYF. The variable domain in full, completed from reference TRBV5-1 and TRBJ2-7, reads KAGVTQTPRYLIKTRGQQVTLSCSPISGHRSVSWYQQTPGQGLQFLFEYFSETQRNKGNFPGRFSGRQFSNSRSEMNVSTLELGDSALYLCASSLAGTEQYFGPGTRLTVT.

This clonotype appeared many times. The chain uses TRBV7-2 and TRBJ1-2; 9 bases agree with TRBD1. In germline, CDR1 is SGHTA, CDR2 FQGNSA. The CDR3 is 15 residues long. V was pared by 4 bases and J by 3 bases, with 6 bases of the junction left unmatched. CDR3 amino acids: CASSSTGGEDYGYTF. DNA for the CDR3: TGTGCCAGCAGCTCTACAGGGGGCGAGGACTATGGCTACACCTTC.

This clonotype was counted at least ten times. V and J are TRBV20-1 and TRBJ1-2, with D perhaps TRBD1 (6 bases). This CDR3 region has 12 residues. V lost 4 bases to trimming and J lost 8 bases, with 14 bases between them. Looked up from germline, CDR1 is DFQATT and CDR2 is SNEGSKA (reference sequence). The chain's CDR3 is CSANDRSSGYTF. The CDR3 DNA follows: TGCAGTGCTAACGACAGGAGTAGCGGCTACACCTTC.

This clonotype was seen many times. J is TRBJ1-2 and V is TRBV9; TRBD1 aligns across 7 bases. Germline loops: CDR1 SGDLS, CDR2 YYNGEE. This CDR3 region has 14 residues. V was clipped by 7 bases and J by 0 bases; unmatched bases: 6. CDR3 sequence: CASGQQGTNYGYTF. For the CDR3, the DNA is TGTGCCAGCGGACAACAGGGGACTAACTATGGCTACACCTTC.

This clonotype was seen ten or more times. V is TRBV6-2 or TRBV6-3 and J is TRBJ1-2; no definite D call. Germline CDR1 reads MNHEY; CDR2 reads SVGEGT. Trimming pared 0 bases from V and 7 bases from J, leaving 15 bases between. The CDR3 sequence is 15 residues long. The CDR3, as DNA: TGTGCCAGCAGTTACTCGATTTGGGCGTTTACTGGCTACACCTTC. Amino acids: CASSYSIWAFTGYTF.

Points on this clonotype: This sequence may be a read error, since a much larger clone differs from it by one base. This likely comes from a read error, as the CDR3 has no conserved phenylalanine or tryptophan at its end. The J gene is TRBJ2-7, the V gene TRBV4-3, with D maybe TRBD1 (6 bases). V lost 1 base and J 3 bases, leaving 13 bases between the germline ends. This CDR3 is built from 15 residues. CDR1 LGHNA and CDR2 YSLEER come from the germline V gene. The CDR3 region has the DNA TGCGCCAGCAGCCAAGGTATCGGACAGAGCTACGAGCAGTACTCC. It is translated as CASSQGIGQSYEQYS.

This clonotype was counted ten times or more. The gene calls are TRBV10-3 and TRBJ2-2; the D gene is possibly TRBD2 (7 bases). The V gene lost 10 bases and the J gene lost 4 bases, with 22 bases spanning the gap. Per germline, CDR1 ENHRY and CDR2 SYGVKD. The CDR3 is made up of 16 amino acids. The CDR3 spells CATSLIRGASTGELFF. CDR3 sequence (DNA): TGTGCCACCTCCTTAATCCGGGGGGCGAGCACCGGGGAGCTGTTTTTT.

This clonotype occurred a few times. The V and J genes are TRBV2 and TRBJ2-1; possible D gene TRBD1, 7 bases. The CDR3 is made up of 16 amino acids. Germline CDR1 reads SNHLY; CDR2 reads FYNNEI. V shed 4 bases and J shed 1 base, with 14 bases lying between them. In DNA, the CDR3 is TGTGCCAGCAGTGGTAAAGCAGGGGGGTCCTACAATGAGCAGTTCTTC. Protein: CASSGKAGGSYNEQFF.

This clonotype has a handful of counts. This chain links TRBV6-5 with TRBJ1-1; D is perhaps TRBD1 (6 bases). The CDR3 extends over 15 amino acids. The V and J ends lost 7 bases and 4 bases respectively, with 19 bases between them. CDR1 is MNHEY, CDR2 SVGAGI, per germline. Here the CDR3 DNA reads TGTGCCAGCACCTTACTCCGAGGGGGGCTCACTGAAGCTTTCTTT. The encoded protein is CASTLLRGGLTEAFF.

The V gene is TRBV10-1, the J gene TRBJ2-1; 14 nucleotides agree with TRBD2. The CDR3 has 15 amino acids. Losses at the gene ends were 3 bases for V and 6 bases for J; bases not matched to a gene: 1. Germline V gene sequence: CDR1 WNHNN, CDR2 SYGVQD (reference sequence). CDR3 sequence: CASSEGTSGSNEQFF. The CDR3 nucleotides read TGCGCCAGCAGTGAAGGGACTAGCGGGAGCAATGAGCAGTTCTTC.

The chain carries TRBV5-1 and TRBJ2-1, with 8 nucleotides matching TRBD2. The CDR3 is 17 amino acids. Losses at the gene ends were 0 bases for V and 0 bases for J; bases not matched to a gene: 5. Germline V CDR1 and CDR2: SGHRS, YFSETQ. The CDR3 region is CASSLAKSGGSYNEQFF. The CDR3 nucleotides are TGCGCCAGCAGCTTGGCCAAGAGCGGGGGCTCCTACAATGAGCAGTTCTTC.

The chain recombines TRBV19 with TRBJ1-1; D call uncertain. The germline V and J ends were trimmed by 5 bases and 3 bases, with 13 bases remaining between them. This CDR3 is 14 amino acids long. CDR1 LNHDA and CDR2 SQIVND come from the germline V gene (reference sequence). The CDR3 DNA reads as TGTGCCAGTAGTTCCTACTCAATGGACACTGAAGCTTTCTTT. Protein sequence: CASSSYSMDTEAFF.

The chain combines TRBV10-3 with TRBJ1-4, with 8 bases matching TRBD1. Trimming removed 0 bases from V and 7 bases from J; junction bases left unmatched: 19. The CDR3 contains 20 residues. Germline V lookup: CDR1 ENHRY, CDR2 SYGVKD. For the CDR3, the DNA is TGTGCCATCAGTGAGTCATTATCGGGACAGGACGATTTTGTAGGTGAAAAACTGTTTTTT. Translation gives CAISESLSGQDDFVGEKLFF.

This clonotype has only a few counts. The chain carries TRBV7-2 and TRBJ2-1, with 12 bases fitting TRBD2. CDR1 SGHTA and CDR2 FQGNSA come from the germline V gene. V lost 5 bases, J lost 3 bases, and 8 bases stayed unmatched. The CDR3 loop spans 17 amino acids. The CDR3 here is CASSTSLAGGVYNEQFF. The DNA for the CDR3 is TGTGCCAGCAGCACCTCACTAGCGGGAGGAGTCTACAATGAGCAGTTCTTC.

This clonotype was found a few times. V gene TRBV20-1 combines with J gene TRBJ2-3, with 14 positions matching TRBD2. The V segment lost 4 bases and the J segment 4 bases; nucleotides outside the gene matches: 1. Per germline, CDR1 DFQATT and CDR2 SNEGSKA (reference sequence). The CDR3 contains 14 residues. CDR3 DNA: TGCAGTGCTATGACTAGCGGGAGGGCAGATACGCAGTATTTT. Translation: CSAMTSGRADTQYF.

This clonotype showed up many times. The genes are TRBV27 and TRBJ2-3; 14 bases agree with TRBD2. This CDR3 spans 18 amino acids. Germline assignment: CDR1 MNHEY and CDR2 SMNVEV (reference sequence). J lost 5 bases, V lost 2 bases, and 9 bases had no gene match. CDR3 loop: CASSLRLAGGIRLDTQYF. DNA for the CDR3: TGTGCCAGCAGTTTAAGACTAGCGGGAGGGATTCGGCTAGATACGCAGTATTTT.

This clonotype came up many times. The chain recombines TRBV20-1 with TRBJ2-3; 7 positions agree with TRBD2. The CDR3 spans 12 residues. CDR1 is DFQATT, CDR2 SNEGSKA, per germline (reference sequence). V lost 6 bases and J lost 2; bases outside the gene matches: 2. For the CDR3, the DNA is TGCAGTGCAACTAGCGACACAGATACGCAGTATTTT. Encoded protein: CSATSDTDTQYF.

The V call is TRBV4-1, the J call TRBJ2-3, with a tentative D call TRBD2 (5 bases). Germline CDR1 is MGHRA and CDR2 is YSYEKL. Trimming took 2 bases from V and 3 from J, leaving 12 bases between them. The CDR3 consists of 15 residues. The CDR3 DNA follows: TGCGCCAGCAGCCAAAATGTGGGAGCGACAGATACGCAGTATTTT. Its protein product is CASSQNVGATDTQYF.

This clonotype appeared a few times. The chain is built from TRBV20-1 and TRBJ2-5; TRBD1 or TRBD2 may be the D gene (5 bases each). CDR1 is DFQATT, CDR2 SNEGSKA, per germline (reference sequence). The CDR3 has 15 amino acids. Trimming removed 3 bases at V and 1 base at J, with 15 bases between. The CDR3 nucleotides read TGCAGTGCTAGTCCCCTTAAGGGGACCCAAGAGACCCAGTACTTC. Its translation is CSASPLKGTQETQYF.

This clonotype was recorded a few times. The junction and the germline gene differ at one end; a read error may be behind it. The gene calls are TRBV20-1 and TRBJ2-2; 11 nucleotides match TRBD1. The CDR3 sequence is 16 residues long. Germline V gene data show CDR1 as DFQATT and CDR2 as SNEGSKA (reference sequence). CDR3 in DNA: TGCAGTGCTCGAGAATTGGGACAGGGGGAAACCGGGGAGCTGTTTTTT. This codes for CSARELGQGETGELFF.

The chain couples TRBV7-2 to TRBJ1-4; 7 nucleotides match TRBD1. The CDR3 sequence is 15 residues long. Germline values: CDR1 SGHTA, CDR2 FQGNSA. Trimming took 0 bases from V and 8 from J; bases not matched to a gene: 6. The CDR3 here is CASSLASGGEEKLFF. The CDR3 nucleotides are TGTGCCAGCAGCTTAGCATCAGGGGGGGAAGAAAAACTGTTTTTT.

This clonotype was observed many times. The CDR3 region has the DNA TGTGCCAGCAGCCTCGGGACAGGGTACAATGAGCAGTTCTTC. Translation: CASSLGTGYNEQFF. V and J are TRBV7-2 and TRBJ2-1; 9 bases agree with TRBD1. V dropped 5 bases and J dropped 4; count of bases not matched to a gene: 3. The CDR3 consists of 14 residues. Germline assignment: CDR1 SGHTA and CDR2 FQGNSA.